Listed below are T cell receptor beta chains from one sample, sequenced in a study of T cell repertoires in cytomegalovirus infection. TCRdb ran MiXCR on the reads and lists one entry per CDR3 protein. The table has roughly 120,000 distinct CDR3 sequences, roughly 32% seen once. The antigens for these receptors are not known. Sequencing used CD8+ T cells from cultured PBMCs, obtained from culture after CMV antigen stimulation. The receptors come from a human donor in good health (CMV status not recorded). Some clones in this sample may be carry-over from other donors' samples. CDR3s include the opening cysteine and the closing phenylalanine or tryptophan. Each record gives: D gene, V gene, J gene, clone size, CDR3 DNA, CDR3 protein. The D gene is left open where the match is weak. Size is stated for part of the rows, as once, few or many counts, or as a class when the clone is expanded.

d_gene: NA
v_gene: TRBV4-1
j_gene: TRBJ2-1
abundance: NA
CDR3nt: TGCGCCAGCAGCCAAGATGAGGGACTCGACTACAATGAGCAGTTCTTC
CDR3aa: CASSQDEGLDYNEQFF

d_gene: NA
v_gene: TRBV6-5
j_gene: TRBJ2-7
abundance: few
CDR3nt: TGTGCCAGCAGTTTGACAGAGAGGCAGGAGAGCCTCGAGCAGTACTTC
CDR3aa: CASSLTERQESLEQYF

d_gene: TRBD2
v_gene: TRBV18
j_gene: TRBJ2-7
abundance: few
CDR3nt: TGTGCCAGCTCACCAGAGAGCGGGGGGGCATACGAGCAGTACTTC
CDR3aa: CASSPESGGAYEQYF

d_gene: NA
v_gene: TRBV13
j_gene: TRBJ1-1
abundance: NA
CDR3nt: TGTGCCAGCACGGTGGAGGGGGGACGTGGCACTGAAGCTTTCTTT
CDR3aa: CASTVEGGRGTEAFF

d_gene: NA
v_gene: TRBV12-3/TRBV12-4
j_gene: TRBJ1-1
abundance: few
CDR3nt: TGTGCCAGCAGTCCGCATCGGGGGGCTGACACTGAAGCTTTCTTT
CDR3aa: CASSPHRGADTEAFF

d_gene: NA
v_gene: TRBV29-1
j_gene: TRBJ2-1
abundance: NA
CDR3nt: TGCAGCGTTGAAGTATTTACTAGTGGGTCCTACAATGAGCAGTTCTTC
CDR3aa: CSVEVFTSGSYNEQFF

d_gene: NA
v_gene: TRBV4-1
j_gene: TRBJ2-1
abundance: NA
CDR3nt: TGCGCCAGCAGCCAAGGGACCGACTGGAATGAGCAGTTCTTC
CDR3aa: CASSQGTDWNEQFF

d_gene: NA
v_gene: TRBV7-9
j_gene: TRBJ1-6
abundance: many
CDR3nt: TGTGCCAGCAGCGGCCCGCGGGGGGGCTCGGAGCCAAATTCACCCCTCCACTTT
CDR3aa: CASSGPRGGSEPNSPLHF

d_gene: NA
v_gene: TRBV4-3
j_gene: TRBJ2-1
abundance: few
CDR3nt: TGCGCCAGCAGCCAAGCGGTTTGGGGGCTAGGAGATTACAATGAGCAGTTCTTC
CDR3aa: CASSQAVWGLGDYNEQFF

d_gene: NA
v_gene: TRBV7-2
j_gene: TRBJ1-2
abundance: many
CDR3nt: TGTGCCAGCAGCTTAGTAACTGGGAACTACACCTTC
CDR3aa: CASSLVTGNYTF

d_gene: NA
v_gene: TRBV6-6
j_gene: TRBJ2-7
abundance: NA
CDR3nt: TGTGCCAGCAGTGTCCGAGGTTACAACGAGCAGTACTTC
CDR3aa: CASSVRGYNEQYF

d_gene: TRBD1
v_gene: TRBV19
j_gene: TRBJ2-7
abundance: NA
CDR3nt: TGTGCCAGTACAGGGGACAGGGATGGATACGAGCAGTACTTC
CDR3aa: CASTGDRDGYEQYF

d_gene: NA
v_gene: TRBV5-1
j_gene: TRBJ2-1
abundance: few
CDR3nt: TGCGCCAGCAGCGGAGGCCTAGGGGGCTCCTACAATGAGCAGTTCTTC
CDR3aa: CASSGGLGGSYNEQFF

d_gene: TRBD2
v_gene: TRBV5-1
j_gene: TRBJ2-1
abundance: NA
CDR3nt: TGCGCCAGCAGCCTAGCGGGGGGGCTTGCCAATGAGCAGTTCTTC
CDR3aa: CASSLAGGLANEQFF

d_gene: TRBD1
v_gene: TRBV7-2
j_gene: TRBJ2-7
abundance: many
CDR3nt: TGTGCCAGCAGCCTAGGAGGACAGGGCCGGGTCTACGAGCAGTACTTC
CDR3aa: CASSLGGQGRVYEQYF

d_gene: NA
v_gene: TRBV20-1
j_gene: TRBJ1-4
abundance: few
CDR3nt: TGCAGTGCCCCAATGGGGTCAACTAATGAAAAACTGTTTTTT
CDR3aa: CSAPMGSTNEKLFF

d_gene: NA
v_gene: TRBV6-5
j_gene: TRBJ2-6
abundance: many
CDR3nt: TGTGCCAGCAGTTACTGGGGCTCTGGGGCCAACGTCCTGACTTTC
CDR3aa: CASSYWGSGANVLTF

d_gene: TRBD2
v_gene: TRBV7-3
j_gene: TRBJ2-1
abundance: NA
CDR3nt: TGTGCCAGCAGCCGGGGGACTAGCGGCACCAATGAGCAGTTCTTC
CDR3aa: CASSRGTSGTNEQFF

d_gene: NA
v_gene: TRBV6-5
j_gene: TRBJ2-1
abundance: few
CDR3nt: TGTGCCAGCAGTTACTCGATGGAGTGGTTTTCCCAGTTCTTC
CDR3aa: CASSYSMEWFSQFF

d_gene: NA
v_gene: TRBV11-2
j_gene: TRBJ2-7
abundance: NA
CDR3nt: TGTGCCAGCAGCTTAGACGCGGGGCGACAGGCCTACGAGCAGTACTTC
CDR3aa: CASSLDAGRQAYEQYF

d_gene: NA
v_gene: TRBV7-2
j_gene: TRBJ2-7
abundance: NA
CDR3nt: TGTGCCAGCAGCGAGTATGGCGGGGGCCCCTACGAGCAGTACTTC
CDR3aa: CASSEYGGGPYEQYF

d_gene: NA
v_gene: TRBV9
j_gene: TRBJ2-3
abundance: NA
CDR3nt: TGTGCCAGCAGCGTAGGGGACACCGGGTCGGATACGCAGTATTTT
CDR3aa: CASSVGDTGSDTQYF

d_gene: NA
v_gene: TRBV7-9
j_gene: TRBJ1-1
abundance: NA
CDR3nt: TGTGCCAGCAGACGACAGATTGCTTCATCGTTGAACACTGAAGCTTTCTTT
CDR3aa: CASRRQIASSLNTEAFF

d_gene: NA
v_gene: TRBV11-2
j_gene: TRBJ2-1
abundance: many
CDR3nt: TGTGCCAGCAGCTTAGACCCCGTCTCCGCCTACAATGAGCAGTTCTTC
CDR3aa: CASSLDPVSAYNEQFF

d_gene: NA
v_gene: TRBV4-3
j_gene: TRBJ2-7
abundance: few
CDR3nt: TGCGCCAGCAGCCAAGTGACAGGAACCTACGAGCAGTACTTC
CDR3aa: CASSQVTGTYEQYF

d_gene: TRBD1
v_gene: TRBV20-1
j_gene: TRBJ2-1
abundance: NA
CDR3nt: TGCAGTGCTAGCCAGGGACAGGGAATGTCGGGGGGAAATGAGCAGTTCTTC
CDR3aa: CSASQGQGMSGGNEQFF

d_gene: NA
v_gene: TRBV7-2
j_gene: TRBJ1-1
abundance: few
CDR3nt: TGTGCCAGCAGCCCCCCGGGCTACACTGAAGCTTTCTTT
CDR3aa: CASSPPGYTEAFF

d_gene: NA
v_gene: TRBV14
j_gene: TRBJ1-2
abundance: NA
CDR3nt: TGTGCCAGCAGCCAAGAAACAGTAGCGTGGTCCGGCTACACCTTC
CDR3aa: CASSQETVAWSGYTF

d_gene: NA
v_gene: TRBV6-1
j_gene: TRBJ2-7
abundance: few
CDR3nt: TGTGCCAGCAGTGAAGCGGATCCAGCAGGGCTCTACGAGCAGTACTTC
CDR3aa: CASSEADPAGLYEQYF

d_gene: NA
v_gene: TRBV11-2
j_gene: TRBJ2-7
abundance: few
CDR3nt: TGTGCCAGCAGCTTAGTATGGGGCACGGGGAACGAGCAGTACTTC
CDR3aa: CASSLVWGTGNEQYF

d_gene: NA
v_gene: TRBV4-1
j_gene: TRBJ1-1
abundance: NA
CDR3nt: TGCGCCAGCAGCCTATACTTCGGGGGGCCTACTGAAGCTTTCTTT
CDR3aa: CASSLYFGGPTEAFF

d_gene: NA
v_gene: TRBV12-3/TRBV12-4
j_gene: TRBJ1-1
abundance: NA
CDR3nt: TGTGCCAGCGGGGACGGTGGGCTGGCTGAAGCTTTCTTT
CDR3aa: CASGDGGLAEAFF

d_gene: TRBD2
v_gene: TRBV20-1
j_gene: TRBJ2-1
abundance: few
CDR3nt: TGCAGTGCTAATCCTAGCGGAGGATACAATGAGCAGTTCTTC
CDR3aa: CSANPSGGYNEQFF

d_gene: NA
v_gene: TRBV27
j_gene: TRBJ2-2
abundance: NA
CDR3nt: TGTGCCAGCATCGCCGGGACACCAGCCTATACCGGGGAGCTGTTTTTT
CDR3aa: CASIAGTPAYTGELFF

d_gene: NA
v_gene: TRBV6-5
j_gene: TRBJ2-2
abundance: few
CDR3nt: TGTGCCAGCAGTGAGGACGTGTACACCGGGGAGCTGTTTTTT
CDR3aa: CASSEDVYTGELFF

d_gene: TRBD1
v_gene: TRBV5-1
j_gene: TRBJ2-7
abundance: NA
CDR3nt: TGCGCCAGCAGCTGGGCCGGGACAGCAACCTACGAGCAGTACTTC
CDR3aa: CASSWAGTATYEQYF

d_gene: NA
v_gene: TRBV6-2/TRBV6-3
j_gene: TRBJ1-1
abundance: NA
CDR3nt: TGTGCCAGCAGTTACTTTGACACCAGGAACCGCTTTGAAGCTTTCTTT
CDR3aa: CASSYFDTRNRFEAFF

d_gene: NA
v_gene: TRBV29-1
j_gene: TRBJ1-1
abundance: NA
CDR3nt: TGCAGCGTTGGCTCGGACAGAGGACCTGAAGCTTTCTTT
CDR3aa: CSVGSDRGPEAFF

d_gene: NA
v_gene: TRBV7-2
j_gene: TRBJ2-5
abundance: few
CDR3nt: TGTGCCAGCAGCCCGGGAGTTGTAGTGAAAGAGACCCAGTACTTC
CDR3aa: CASSPGVVVKETQYF

d_gene: NA
v_gene: TRBV11-2
j_gene: TRBJ1-2
abundance: NA
CDR3nt: TGTGCCAGCAGCCTCGGAGGAGGCGGACTTTTGAACTATGGCTACACCTTC
CDR3aa: CASSLGGGGLLNYGYTF

d_gene: NA
v_gene: TRBV7-8
j_gene: TRBJ1-1
abundance: NA
CDR3nt: TGTGCCAGCAGCTTAGCCCGAAGGGGGACTGAAGCTTTCTTT
CDR3aa: CASSLARRGTEAFF